The 8 T cell receptor beta chains presented below share a single source sample, sequenced in a study of beta chain features in type 1 diabetes. The authors reverse transcribed all of the isolated RNA, so sequencing captured expressed TCRB transcripts. Profiling relied on immunoSEQ multiplex PCR, and the TCRdb table lists in-frame clones only, not all of them. The sample shows 300,000 to 450,000 clones, less than 20% of them seen only once. The sample was naive CD4+ T cells from blood. These receptors were collected from a woman between 18 and 30 years old in good health.

The chain carries TRBV7-9 and TRBJ2-3; TRBD2 agrees at 10 bases. V trimming: 4 bases; J trimming: 1 base; junction bases outside the gene matches: 2. This CDR3 contains 15 residues. The V gene's germline CDR1 is SEHNR and CDR2 FQNEAQ (reference sequence). The DNA for the CDR3 is TGTGCCAGCAGCTCCACTAGCGGGGGCACAGATACGCAGTATTTT. Translated, it gives CASSSTSGGTDTQYF.

This clone was recorded a few times. The CDR3 loop reads CASSQDRGLHEQYF. CDR3 bases: TGCGCCAGCAGCCAAGACAGGGGGCTCCACGAGCAGTACTTC. This chain uses TRBV4-3 with TRBJ2-7, with 8 positions matching TRBD1. V dropped 0 bases and J dropped 5; count of bases not matched to a gene: 3. CDR3 size: 14 residues. Germline lookup yields CDR1 LGHNA and CDR2 YSLEER.

Turning to this clone: In the same sample, other DNA sequences code for this CDR3. V gene TRBV29-1 combines with J gene TRBJ2-3, with TRBD1 identical over 9 bases. V lost 4 bases and J lost 3; bases outside the gene matches: 2. The CDR3 has 13 residues. CDR1 is SQVTM and CDR2 is ANQGSEA in the germline V gene. In DNA form, the CDR3 reads TGCAGCGTTGTAGGACAGGGGACAGATACGCAGTATTTT. Protein product: CSVVGQGTDTQYF.

The V call is TRBV9, the J call TRBJ1-2, with unresolved D. The CDR3 loop spans 14 amino acids. The V end lost 0 bases, the J end lost 4 bases, and 10 bases lay between the germline ends. Per the germline V gene, CDR1 is SGDLS and CDR2 is YYNGEE. The CDR3 DNA is TGTGCCAGCAGCGTAGCAACAGAAGCCTATGGCTACACCTTC. Protein sequence: CASSVATEAYGYTF. The full variable domain, its missing parts supplied by reference TRBV9 and TRBJ1-2, is DSGVTQTPKHLITATGQRVTLRCSPRSGDLSVYWYQQSLDQGLQFLIQYYNGEERAKGNILERFSAQQFPDLHSELNLSSLELGDSALYFCASSVATEAYGYTFGSGTRLTVV.

The chain has TRBV5-4 and TRBJ2-6, with 7 bases aligning to TRBD1. Germline CDR1 and CDR2: SGHNT and YYREEE (reference sequence). After removal of 4 bases from V and 0 bases from J, the junction contained 4 bases not matched to a gene. The CDR3 consists of 16 residues. The CDR3 coding sequence is TGTGCCAGCAGCCCGGGACAGACCTCTGGGGCCAACGTCCTGACTTTC. Its protein is CASSPGQTSGANVLTF. Using reference TRBV5-4 and TRBJ2-6 for the parts outside the CDR3, the full variable domain is ETGVTQSPTHLIKTRGQQVTLRCSSQSGHNTVSWYQQALGQGPQFIFQYYREEENGRGNFPPRFSGLQFPNYSSELNVNALELDDSALYLCASSPGQTSGANVLTFGAGSRLTVL.

The V gene is TRBV4-3, the J gene TRBJ2-3; D may be TRBD2 (5 bases). CDR3 length: 14 amino acids. Germline V gene data show CDR1 as LGHNA and CDR2 as YSLEER. V lost 2 bases and J 4 bases, leaving 10 bases between the germline ends. The CDR3 bases are TGCGCCAGCAGCCAATTGGACTTAGCAGATACGCAGTATTTT. It specifies CASSQLDLADTQYF.

The chain is built from TRBV5-5 and TRBJ2-3; D not resolved. This CDR3 region has 11 residues. The V end lost 5 bases, the J end lost 4 bases, and 5 bases lay between the germline ends. CDR1 and CDR2 (germline): SGHKS, YYEKEE (reference sequence). CDR3 sequence reads: CASRAADTQYF. DNA for the CDR3: TGTGCCAGCAGGGCTGCAGATACGCAGTATTTT.

This clone was seen only a few times. For the CDR3, the DNA is TGTGCCAGTAGAACAGGACAGGGATGGACCGGGGAGCTGTTTTTT. It is translated as CASRTGQGWTGELFF. V gene TRBV19 combines with J gene TRBJ2-2; 8 nucleotides match TRBD1. Unmatched junction bases numbered 8, after V lost 6 bases and J lost 5 bases. From germline, CDR1 is LNHDA and CDR2 SQIVND (reference sequence). CDR3 length: 15 amino acids.